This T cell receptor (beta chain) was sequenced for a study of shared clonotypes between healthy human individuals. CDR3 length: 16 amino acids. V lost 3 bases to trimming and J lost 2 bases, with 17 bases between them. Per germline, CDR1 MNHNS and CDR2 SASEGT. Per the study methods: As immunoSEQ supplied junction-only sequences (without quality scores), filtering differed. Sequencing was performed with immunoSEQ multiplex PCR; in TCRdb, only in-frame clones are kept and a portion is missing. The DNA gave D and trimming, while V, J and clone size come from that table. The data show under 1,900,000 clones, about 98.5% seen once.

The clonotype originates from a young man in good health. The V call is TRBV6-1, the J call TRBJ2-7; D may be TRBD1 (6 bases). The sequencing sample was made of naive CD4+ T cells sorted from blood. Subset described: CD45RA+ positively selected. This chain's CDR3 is CASSDRTGRGTYEQYF. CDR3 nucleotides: TGTGCCAGCAGTGACAGAACAGGGAGAGGGACCTACGAGCAGTACTTC.